The T cell receptor beta chain described here comes from a study of human T cells and chemical hapten exposure. Time point specified: pre-sensitization, week 0. The treatment was: therapeutic diphenylcyclopropenone sensitization with weekly scalp DPC. Suited to DPC and affected by alopecia, the donors ranged from 18 to 70 years old. Separate cDNA molecules received unique molecular identifiers, which the library attached to them. A single record per CDR3 protein comes from TCRdb applying MiXCR to the RACE reads. The table records under 110,000 distinct CDR3 sequences, less than 15% of them present only once. Germline assignment: CDR1 SGHRS and CDR2 YFSETQ. This CDR3 contains 17 residues. Unmatched junction bases numbered 13, after V lost 4 bases and J lost 6 bases. Study outcomes and limitations: Sensitizing to DPC left TCRs with a frequency above 1 in 1000 unaltered.

About this clonotype itself: The antigen is unknown.

The source is a woman in her forties or fifties with alopecia areata. Some clones in this sample may be carry-over from other donors' samples. V is TRBV5-1 and J is TRBJ2-2; 9 bases fit TRBD2. The material was whole blood, obtained in connection with sensitization to the hapten diphenylcyclopropenone (DPC). CDR3 coding DNA: TGCGCCAGCAGCCCACGGAGCGGGAGGACCTCGCCCGGGGAGCTGTTTTTT. It encodes CASSPRSGRTSPGELFF.